This T cell receptor (beta chain) emerged from a study of T cell responses to AZD1222 COVID-19 vaccine. Produced via immunoSEQ multiplex PCR; TCRdb's table is partial and in-frame only. This table has more than 90,000 clones, more than 70% appearing once. Study conclusions and caveats: Nearly half of spike-specific TCRs reportedly target variant regions that are unmutated in the B.1.351 and B.1.1.7 variants. Increased Spike-specific TCR breadth and depth were observed after two AZD1222 doses. Donors, mostly white British, included more females; clonal diversity was possibly underestimated.

J lost 2 bases, V lost 4 bases, and 14 bases had no gene match. This CDR3 has 17 residues. From germline, CDR1 is SEHNR and CDR2 FQNEAQ (reference sequence). On this clone itself: Antigen specificity is unknown.

The starting material was peripheral blood, obtained 28 days after the second AZD1222 dose. The sequence derives from an adult who received the AZD1222 COVID-19 vaccine. The rearrangement uses TRBV7-9 and TRBJ2-7, with 7 bases aligning to TRBD2. In DNA, the CDR3 is TGTGCCAGCAGCTCTGGCGGGAGAACGAGGAGGACCTACGAGCAGTACTTC. Residues: CASSSGGRTRRTYEQYF.